Listed below are T cell receptor beta chains from one sample, sequenced in a study of blood T cell repertoires in COVID-19. Assay used: immunoSEQ multiplex PCR; TCRdb lists only in-frame clones, some missing. This sample has about 25,000 clones, with roughly 80% found just once. Sequencing input: peripheral blood. Receptor source: a man aged 45-65 years with active or convalescent COVID-19. CDR3s include the opening cysteine and the closing phenylalanine or tryptophan. The order of the fields is D gene, J gene, clone size, V gene, CDR3 protein, CDR3 DNA. D genes are given only for firm matches. Size is stated for part of the rows, as once, few or many counts, or as a class when the clone is expanded.

D gene: -; J gene: TRBJ2-5; clone size: once; V gene: TRBV11-3; CDR3 protein: CASNPPGSGIQETQYF; CDR3 DNA: TGTGCCAGCAACCCCCCGGGTAGTGGTATCCAAGAGACCCAGTACTTC
D gene: -; J gene: TRBJ2-6; clone size: -; V gene: TRBV6-1; CDR3 protein: CASSVWGLVSGANVLTF; CDR3 DNA: TGTGCCAGCAGTGTATGGGGCTTAGTCTCTGGGGCCAACGTCCTGACTTTC
D gene: -; J gene: TRBJ2-5; clone size: -; V gene: TRBV5-4; CDR3 protein: CASSLAWGGETQYF; CDR3 DNA: TGTGCCAGCAGCTTGGCGTGGGGCGGCGAGACCCAGTACTTC
D gene: -; J gene: TRBJ2-6; clone size: -; V gene: TRBV29-1; CDR3 protein: CSGGEAGLSGANVLTF; CDR3 DNA: TGCAGCGGAGGCGAGGCGGGCCTCTCTGGGGCCAACGTCCTGACTTTC
D gene: TRBD2; J gene: TRBJ2-2; clone size: -; V gene: TRBV5-6; CDR3 protein: CASRIGRVSTGELFF; CDR3 DNA: TGTGCCAGCAGGATTGGGAGGGTTAGCACCGGGGAGCTGTTTTTT
D gene: -; J gene: TRBJ1-2; clone size: -; V gene: TRBV15; CDR3 protein: CATSTRQSLSGYTF; CDR3 DNA: TGTGCCACCAGCACCCGACAGAGCTTATCCGGCTACACCTTC
D gene: -; J gene: TRBJ1-5; clone size: -; V gene: TRBV10-2; CDR3 protein: CASSESHSNQPQHF; CDR3 DNA: TGCGCCAGCAGTGAGTCCCATAGCAATCAGCCCCAGCATTTT
D gene: TRBD1; J gene: TRBJ2-1; clone size: -; V gene: TRBV7-7; CDR3 protein: CASSLGQGGNEQFF; CDR3 DNA: TGTGCCAGCAGCTTAGGACAGGGGGGCAATGAGCAGTTCTTC
D gene: -; J gene: TRBJ1-2; clone size: once; V gene: TRBV9; CDR3 protein: CASSGNRRPNYGYTF; CDR3 DNA: TGTGCCAGCAGCGGAAACAGGAGACCTAACTATGGCTACACCTTC
D gene: -; J gene: TRBJ1-1; clone size: -; V gene: TRBV19; CDR3 protein: CASSIQVAGSTEAFF; CDR3 DNA: TGTGCCAGTAGTATCCAGGTAGCGGGGTCCACTGAAGCTTTCTTT
D gene: -; J gene: TRBJ2-7; clone size: -; V gene: TRBV6-5; CDR3 protein: CASSSQSGLSYEQYF; CDR3 DNA: TGTGCCAGCAGCTCCCAGTCAGGACTCAGCTACGAGCAGTACTTC
D gene: TRBD1; J gene: TRBJ2-1; clone size: -; V gene: TRBV9; CDR3 protein: CASSPSGTGANEQFF; CDR3 DNA: TGTGCCAGCAGCCCCTCCGGGACAGGGGCCAATGAGCAGTTCTTC
D gene: TRBD1; J gene: TRBJ1-2; clone size: few; V gene: TRBV28; CDR3 protein: CASSLWQGAVGYTF; CDR3 DNA: TGTGCCAGCAGTTTATGGCAGGGGGCGGTGGGGTACACCTTC
D gene: TRBD1; J gene: TRBJ1-5; clone size: -; V gene: TRBV18; CDR3 protein: CASSPDRGLQQPQHF; CDR3 DNA: TGTGCCAGCTCACCAGACAGGGGCCTTCAGCAGCCCCAGCATTTT
D gene: -; J gene: TRBJ2-7; clone size: -; V gene: TRBV6-2/TRBV6-3; CDR3 protein: CASSYSLGSYEQYF; CDR3 DNA: TGTGCCAGCAGTTACTCACTAGGCTCCTACGAGCAGTACTTC
D gene: -; J gene: TRBJ1-2; clone size: -; V gene: TRBV28; CDR3 protein: CASSSLTVLSNYGYTF; CDR3 DNA: TGTGCCAGCAGTTCGCTGACAGTCCTTAGTAACTATGGCTACACCTTC
D gene: -; J gene: TRBJ1-1; clone size: -; V gene: TRBV5-6; CDR3 protein: CASSRLGRVNTEAFF; CDR3 DNA: TGTGCCAGCAGCCGACTTGGTCGGGTGAACACTGAAGCTTTCTTT
D gene: TRBD1; J gene: TRBJ1-5; clone size: -; V gene: TRBV5-5; CDR3 protein: CASSLSARRQGEHF; CDR3 DNA: TGTGCCAGCAGCTTGAGTGCCCGACGACAGGGAGAGCATTTT
D gene: TRBD1; J gene: TRBJ2-7; clone size: few; V gene: TRBV7-9; CDR3 protein: CASSSDRGRYEQYF; CDR3 DNA: TGTGCCAGCAGCTCCGACAGGGGGCGGTACGAGCAGTACTTC
D gene: TRBD1; J gene: TRBJ1-2; clone size: -; V gene: TRBV5-4; CDR3 protein: CASRPDRGLLEYGYTF; CDR3 DNA: TGTGCCAGCAGACCGGACAGGGGGCTTTTAGAGTATGGCTACACCTTC
D gene: -; J gene: TRBJ2-7; clone size: -; V gene: TRBV6-5; CDR3 protein: CASSYNRDTYYEQYF; CDR3 DNA: TGTGCCAGCAGTTACAACCGGGACACCTACTACGAGCAGTACTTC
D gene: -; J gene: TRBJ2-2; clone size: once; V gene: TRBV5-4; CDR3 protein: CASSLEQGGDTGELFF; CDR3 DNA: TGTGCCAGCAGCTTGGAACAGGGGGGGGACACCGGGGAGCTGTTTTTT
D gene: TRBD1; J gene: TRBJ1-4; clone size: once; V gene: TRBV12-3/TRBV12-4; CDR3 protein: CASTGQQNEKLFF; CDR3 DNA: TGTGCCAGCACGGGACAGCAAAATGAAAAACTGTTTTTT